This T cell receptor beta chain was sequenced during a study of patients and donors after allogeneic stem cell transplantation. In TCRdb, the RT-PCR reads were re-called with MiXCR into one record per CDR3 protein. Of fewer than 180,000 distinct CDR3 sequences listed, roughly 35% were seen once; the top ten hold 50%. The germline gives CDR1 ENHRY, CDR2 SYGVKD. V was pared by 8 bases and J by 6 bases, with 3 bases of the junction left unmatched. This CDR3 contains 13 residues. What was sequenced was blood, either unsorted or a sorted T cell fraction (not recorded which). The chain recombines TRBV10-3 with TRBJ2-1, with TRBD1 identical over 11 bases. The TCR was taken from a human donor who was either an allogeneic HSCT recipient or a stem cell or donor lymphocyte infusion donor (not recorded which). It is not recorded whose cells these are; they may come from a transplant donor. The CDR3 DNA reads as TGTGCCATCGCCGGGACAGGGGGCAATGAGCAGTTCTTC. Translating it yields CAIAGTGGNEQFF.